Presented here are 18 T cell receptor beta chains from one specimen sequenced in a study of identical twins. TCRdb re-derived calls from the 5' RACE reads in MiXCR, one entry per CDR3 protein. Among about 260,000 distinct CDR3 sequences, approximately 7% were seen once, and the ten largest hold roughly 3.6%. The data also belong to a second study, concerning yellow fever vaccine responses in identical twins.

The sample was memory (CD45RO+) T cells sorted from blood. The receptors originated from a woman between 18 and 30 years old in good health.

This clonotype was counted ten times or more. The junction departs from germline at one end; a sequencing error may be responsible. The genes are TRBV7-8 and TRBJ1-5; D unresolved. The CDR3 contains 9 residues. Germline CDR1 and CDR2: SGHVS and FQNEAQ. CDR3 residues: CASIQPQHF. The CDR3 nucleotides are TGTGCCAGCATTCAGCCCCAGCATTTT.

In its sample, this clonotype was seen a few times. The CDR3 here is CASSQGQGSTEAFF. For the CDR3, the DNA is TGTGCCAGCTCCCAAGGACAGGGGTCCACTGAAGCTTTCTTT. The V and J genes are TRBV18 and TRBJ1-1; 9 bases line up with TRBD1. CDR1 and CDR2 (germline): KGHSH, LQKENI. The J segment lost 4 bases and the V segment lost 6 bases, leaving 6 bases of the junction unmatched. This CDR3 has 14 residues.

In this sample, this clonotype turned up many times. The rearrangement links TRBV5-1 to TRBJ1-2; D remains ambiguous. V gave up 0 bases and J gave up 12 bases, with 12 bases separating them. CDR3 length: 12 amino acids. The germline V gene encodes CDR1 SGHRS and CDR2 YFSETQ. The CDR3 sequence is CASSLDFQSNTF. CDR3 nucleotides: TGCGCCAGCAGCTTGGATTTTCAGTCAAACACCTTC.

This chain links TRBV9 with TRBJ2-4, with a possible D match to TRBD2 (7 bases). Germline V gene data show CDR1 as SGDLS and CDR2 as YYNGEE. The CDR3 runs 15 residues. Deletions cut 2 bases from V and 5 bases from J, with 14 bases between. In DNA form, the CDR3 reads TGTGCCAGCAGCGTGGGGGGGCGGTCAGAAAACATTCAGTACTTC. This encodes CASSVGGRSENIQYF.

A few counts support this clonotype. This sequence joins TRBV5-1 and TRBJ1-3, with D unresolved. This CDR3 region has 14 residues. The V end was cut by 5 bases, the J end by 1 base, with 10 bases between. Germline CDR1 reads SGHRS; CDR2 reads YFSETQ. CDR3 residues: CASRAVLSGNTIYF. In nucleotides, the CDR3 is TGCGCCAGCAGGGCTGTCTTGTCTGGAAACACCATATATTTT.

The chain has TRBV6-6 and TRBJ1-3; D is unclear. The CDR3 consists of 13 residues. Germline V gene lookup returns CDR1 MNHNY and CDR2 SVGAGI (reference sequence). The V end lost 8 bases, the J end lost 0 bases, and 8 bases lay between the germline ends. CDR3 sequence: CASWAISGNTIYF. The CDR3 DNA sequence: TGTGCCAGCTGGGCGATCTCTGGAAACACCATATATTTT.

This clonotype was detected a few times. The CDR3 DNA is TGTGCCAGCAGTCCCAATAGCGGGAGGGCCACCGAGCAGTACTTC. Its protein product is CASSPNSGRATEQYF. This chain links TRBV27 with TRBJ2-7, with 11 bases lining up with TRBD2. CDR1 is MNHEY and CDR2 is SMNVEV in the germline V gene (reference sequence). CDR3 length: 15 residues. The trim removed 5 bases at V and 6 bases at J, leaving 9 bases unmatched.

This clonotype showed up just a few times. V gene TRBV9 combines with J gene TRBJ2-5; maybe TRBD1 (6 bases). Germline V CDR1 and CDR2: SGDLS, YYNGEE. Trimming left V 2 bases short and J 4 bases short, with 9 bases between. CDR3 length equals 13 residues. The CDR3 coding sequence is TGTGCCAGCAGCGTGGAGACAGGAGAGACCCAGTACTTC. It translates to CASSVETGETQYF.

This clonotype has a handful of counts. V gene TRBV5-1 combines with J gene TRBJ2-7; D is perhaps TRBD2 (6 bases). This CDR3 is built from 16 residues. Trimming left V 0 bases short and J 3 bases short, with 16 bases between. The germline V gene encodes CDR1 SGHRS and CDR2 YFSETQ. The CDR3 is CASSLGWAGKVYEQYF. The CDR3 coding sequence is TGCGCCAGCAGCTTGGGATGGGCGGGAAAAGTCTACGAGCAGTACTTC.

This clonotype was detected many times. For the CDR3, the DNA is TGCGCCAGCAGCTTGGGAACTCTCGGCTCCGAAGCTTTCTTT. Its translation: CASSLGTLGSEAFF. This chain uses TRBV5-1 with TRBJ1-1, with D unresolved. V lost 0 bases to trimming and J lost 8 bases, with 14 bases between them. CDR3 length: 14 amino acids. Germline CDR1 is SGHRS and CDR2 is YFSETQ.

This clonotype has a single count. The genes are TRBV15 and TRBJ2-2; a weak D match, TRBD1 (7 bases). The CDR3 totals 14 residues. The germline CDR1 and CDR2 sequences are LNHNV and YYDKDF (reference sequence). V gave up 9 bases and J gave up 4 bases, with 15 bases separating them. This chain's CDR3 is CATGGGGTTGELFF. The DNA for the CDR3 is TGTGCCACGGGAGGAGGGGGCACCACCGGGGAGCTGTTTTTT.

This clonotype appeared many times. This chain joins TRBV6-5 and TRBJ2-2, with a possible D match to TRBD1 (6 bases). Germline V gene lookup returns CDR1 MNHEY and CDR2 SVGAGI. The germline V and J ends were trimmed by 0 bases and 4 bases, with 12 bases remaining between them. This CDR3 comprises 16 residues. The CDR3 sequence: CASSYSGASFTGELFF. The CDR3 DNA sequence: TGTGCCAGCAGTTACTCGGGGGCCAGCTTCACCGGGGAGCTGTTTTTT.

In its sample, this clonotype was seen many times. The chain carries TRBV12-3 or TRBV12-4 and TRBJ2-2, with unresolved D. This CDR3 comprises 11 residues. V dropped 4 bases and J dropped 7 bases, with 4 bases sitting between them. CDR3 sequence: CASSWSGELFF. The CDR3 bases are TGTGCCAGCAGTTGGAGCGGGGAGCTGTTTTTT.

This clonotype was observed a few times. The chain combines TRBV5-1 with TRBJ2-5, with 11 bases fitting TRBD2. Trimming removed 4 bases from V and 0 bases from J; junction bases left unmatched: 11. The CDR3 loop spans 18 amino acids. The germline gives CDR1 SGHRS, CDR2 YFSETQ. The CDR3 DNA follows: TGCGCCAGCAGCCTCCGACTAGCGGGACCTGGAAACCAAGAGACCCAGTACTTC. Protein sequence: CASSLRLAGPGNQETQYF. Filled out from reference TRBV5-1 and TRBJ2-5, the complete variable domain reads KAGVTQTPRYLIKTRGQQVTLSCSPISGHRSVSWYQQTPGQGLQFLFEYFSETQRNKGNFPGRFSGRQFSNSRSEMNVSTLELGDSALYLCASSLRLAGPGNQETQYFGPGTRLLVL.

CDR3 coding DNA: TGCAGCGGGCAGGGACAGGGGGAGACCCAGTACTTC. This translates into CSGQGQGETQYF. This rearrangement joins TRBV29-1 to TRBJ2-5, with 10 bases that match TRBD1. The V gene's germline CDR1 is SQVTM and CDR2 ANQGSEA. CDR3 length equals 12 residues. The V gene end was trimmed by 7 bases and the J gene end by 5 bases; junction bases not matched to a gene: 4. The full variable domain, its missing parts supplied by reference TRBV29-1 and TRBJ2-5, is SAVISQKPSRDICQRGTSLTIQCQVDSQVTMMFWYRQQPGQSLTLIATANQGSEATYESGFVIDKFPISRPNLTFSTLTVSNMSPEDSSIYLCSGQGQGETQYFGPGTRLLVL.

This clonotype was found a few times. J is TRBJ2-7 and V is TRBV2; TRBD1 might be the D (5 bases). The V end was cut by 3 bases, the J end by 3 bases, with 9 bases between. CDR1 and CDR2 from the germline V gene are SNHLY and FYNNEI. The CDR3 spans 13 residues. The DNA for the CDR3 is TGTGCCAGCAGTGACCAGGGTAACTACGAGCAGTACGTC. Translation: CASSDQGNYEQYV.

This clonotype was seen many times. The gene calls are TRBV27 and TRBJ1-5; no firm D call. V shed 2 bases and J shed 0 bases, with 20 bases lying between them. There are 19 residues in the CDR3. From germline, CDR1 is MNHEY and CDR2 SMNVEV (reference sequence). DNA of the CDR3: TGTGCCAGCAGTTTAAGAGGCAGTCTGATTACATTTAGCAATCAGCCCCAGCATTTT. Encoded protein: CASSLRGSLITFSNQPQHF.

This clonotype has just a few counts. The V and J genes are TRBV4-2 and TRBJ2-7, with 9 bases fitting TRBD1. Germline CDR1 is LGHNA and CDR2 is YNFKEQ. The CDR3 runs to 14 residues. The V segment lost 4 bases and the J segment 4 bases; nucleotides outside the gene matches: 5. The CDR3 coding sequence is TGTGCCAGCAGCCCGGACAGGGGACAATACGAGCAGTACTTC. Residues: CASSPDRGQYEQYF.